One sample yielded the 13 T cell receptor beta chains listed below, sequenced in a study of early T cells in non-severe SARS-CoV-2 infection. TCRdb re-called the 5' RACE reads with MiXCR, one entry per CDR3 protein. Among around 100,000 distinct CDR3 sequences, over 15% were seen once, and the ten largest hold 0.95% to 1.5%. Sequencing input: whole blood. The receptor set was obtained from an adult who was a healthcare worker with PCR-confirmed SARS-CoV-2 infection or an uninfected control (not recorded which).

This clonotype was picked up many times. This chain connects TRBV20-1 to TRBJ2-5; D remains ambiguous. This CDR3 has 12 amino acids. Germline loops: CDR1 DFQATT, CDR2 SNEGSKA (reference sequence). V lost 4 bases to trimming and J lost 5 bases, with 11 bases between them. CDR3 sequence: CSAIPFGETQYF. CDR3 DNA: TGCAGTGCTATCCCGTTCGGGGAGACCCAGTACTTC.

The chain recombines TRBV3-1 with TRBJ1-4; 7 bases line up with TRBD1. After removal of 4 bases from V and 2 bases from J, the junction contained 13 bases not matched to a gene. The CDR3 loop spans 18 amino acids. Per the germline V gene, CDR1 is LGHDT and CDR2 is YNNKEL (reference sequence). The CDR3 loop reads CASSPSTGFALTNEKLFF. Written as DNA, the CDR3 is TGTGCCAGCAGCCCCTCGACAGGGTTTGCCCTCACTAATGAAAAACTGTTTTTT.

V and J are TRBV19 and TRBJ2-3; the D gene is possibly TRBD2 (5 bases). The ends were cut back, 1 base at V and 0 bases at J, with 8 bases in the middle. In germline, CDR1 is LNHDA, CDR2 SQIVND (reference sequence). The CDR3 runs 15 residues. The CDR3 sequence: CASSIAGFSTDTQYF. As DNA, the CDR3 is TGTGCCAGTAGTATAGCGGGGTTCAGCACAGATACGCAGTATTTT.

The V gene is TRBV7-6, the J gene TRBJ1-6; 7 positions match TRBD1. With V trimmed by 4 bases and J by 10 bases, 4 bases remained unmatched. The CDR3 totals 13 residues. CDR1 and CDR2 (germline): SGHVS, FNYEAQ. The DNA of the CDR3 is TGTGCCAGCAGCTCTGGACAGGAATCACCCCTCCACTTT. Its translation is CASSSGQESPLHF.

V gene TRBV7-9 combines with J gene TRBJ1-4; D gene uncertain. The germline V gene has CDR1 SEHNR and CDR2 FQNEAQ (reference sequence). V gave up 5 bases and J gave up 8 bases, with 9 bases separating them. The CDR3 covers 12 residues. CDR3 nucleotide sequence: TGTGCCAGCAGCCTGAGAACCGAAAAACTGTTTTTT. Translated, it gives CASSLRTEKLFF.

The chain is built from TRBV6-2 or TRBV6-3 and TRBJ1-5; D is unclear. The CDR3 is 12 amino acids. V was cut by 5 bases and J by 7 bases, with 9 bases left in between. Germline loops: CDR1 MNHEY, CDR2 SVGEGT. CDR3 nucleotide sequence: TGTGCCAGCAGTGAGCAGCACCAGCCCCAGCATTTT. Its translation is CASSEQHQPQHF.

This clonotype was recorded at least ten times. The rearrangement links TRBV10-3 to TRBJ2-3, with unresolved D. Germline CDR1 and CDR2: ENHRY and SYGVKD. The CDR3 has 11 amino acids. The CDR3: CASRGTDTQYF. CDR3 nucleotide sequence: TGTGCTTCCCGGGGCACAGATACGCAGTATTTT.

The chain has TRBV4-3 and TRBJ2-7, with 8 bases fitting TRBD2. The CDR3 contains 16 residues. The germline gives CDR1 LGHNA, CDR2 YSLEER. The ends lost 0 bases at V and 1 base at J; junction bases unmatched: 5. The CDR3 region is CASSQEHSGASYEQYF. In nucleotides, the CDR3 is TGCGCCAGCAGCCAAGAACATAGCGGGGCGTCCTACGAGCAGTACTTC.

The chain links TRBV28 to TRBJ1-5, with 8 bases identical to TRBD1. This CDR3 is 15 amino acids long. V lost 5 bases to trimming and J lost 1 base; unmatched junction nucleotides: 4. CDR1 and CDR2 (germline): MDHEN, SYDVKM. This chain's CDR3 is CASSRTGLSNQPQHF. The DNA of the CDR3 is TGTGCCAGCAGTCGGACAGGGCTAAGCAATCAGCCCCAGCATTTT.

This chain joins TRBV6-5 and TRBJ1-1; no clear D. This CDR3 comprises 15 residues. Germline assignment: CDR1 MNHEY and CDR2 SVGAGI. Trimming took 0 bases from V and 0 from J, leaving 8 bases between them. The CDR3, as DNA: TGTGCCAGCAGTTACTCTGGGGTCGTGAACACTGAAGCTTTCTTT. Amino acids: CASSYSGVVNTEAFF.

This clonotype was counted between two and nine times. CDR3 in amino acids: CASSGRNTEAFF. The CDR3 DNA reads as TGCGCCAGCAGCGGGCGGAACACTGAAGCTTTCTTT. The chain is built from TRBV5-1 and TRBJ1-1; unclear D gene. CDR1 SGHRS and CDR2 YFSETQ come from the germline V gene. This CDR3 spans 12 amino acids. The V end lost 4 bases, the J end lost 1 base, and 5 bases lay between the germline ends.

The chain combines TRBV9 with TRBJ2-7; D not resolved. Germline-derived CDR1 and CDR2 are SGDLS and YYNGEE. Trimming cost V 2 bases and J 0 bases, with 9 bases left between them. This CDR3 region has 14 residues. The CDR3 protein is CASSVGALSYEQYF. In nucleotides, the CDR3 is TGTGCCAGCAGCGTCGGCGCACTCTCCTACGAGCAGTACTTC.

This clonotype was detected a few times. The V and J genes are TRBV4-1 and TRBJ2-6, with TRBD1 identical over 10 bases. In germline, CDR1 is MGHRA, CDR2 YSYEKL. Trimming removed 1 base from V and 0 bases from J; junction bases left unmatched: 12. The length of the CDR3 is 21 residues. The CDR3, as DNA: TGCGCCAGCAGCCAAGTGGGACAGGGGCGATTGGCAGACTCTGGGGCCAACGTCCTGACTTTC. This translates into CASSQVGQGRLADSGANVLTF.